This T cell receptor beta chain was sequenced during a study of vaccination effects on CD4 cells after COVID-19. Before any sequencing was done, the ViraFEST assay used viral peptide pools to expand antigen-specific CD4+ T cells. The culture ran for approximately 10 days, and then CD4+ T cells were isolated. According to PCR results, the person was infected with SARS-CoV-2 between March and December 2020. This clone occurred a few times. Antigen unknown. Produced via immunoSEQ multiplex PCR; TCRdb's table is partial and in-frame only. Seen here are around 75,000 clones, around 72% observed once, and the top ten hold under 6%. Germline V gene data show CDR1 as SNHLY and CDR2 as FYNNEI. V lost 0 bases to trimming and J lost 7 bases, with 10 bases between them. The CDR3 runs to 14 residues.

The material sequenced was CD4+ T cells from PBMCs cultured with HIV peptides, taken before COVID-19 vaccination. Indicated subset: HIV-1 Nef peptide pool negative control/reference culture. The receptor's source is a human donor who had a prior SARS-CoV-2 infection. The J gene is TRBJ2-1, the V gene TRBV2; the D gene is possibly TRBD1 (6 bases). The CDR3 reads CASSEAGAGNEQFF. The CDR3 nucleotides are TGTGCCAGCAGTGAAGCGGGGGCGGGTAATGAGCAGTTCTTC.